This TCR beta chain originates from a study of T cell responses to AZD1222 COVID-19 vaccine. Study results and caveats: Baseline seropositivity occurred in only a handful of AZD1222 recipients. A reported finding is that nearly half of spike-specific TCRs target unmutated variant regions.

CDR3 length equals 17 residues. The trim removed 2 bases at V and 1 base at J, leaving 7 bases unmatched. CDR1 and CDR2 from the germline V gene are SGDLS and YYNGEE. A note on this clone: What it binds is not known.

Clones were sequenced by immunoSEQ multiplex PCR, and TCRdb holds only the in-frame ones, with some missing. This sample has roughly 200,000 clones, with 80% to 95% found just once. The gene calls are TRBV9 and TRBJ2-5; 11 bases match TRBD2. The starting material was peripheral blood, obtained 28 days after the second AZD1222 dose. This clonotype originated in an adult who received the AZD1222 COVID-19 vaccine. For the CDR3, the DNA is TGTGCCAGCAGCGTCGGTAGCGGGGGGGCTAGCCAAGAGACCCAGTACTTC. It translates to CASSVGSGGASQETQYF.